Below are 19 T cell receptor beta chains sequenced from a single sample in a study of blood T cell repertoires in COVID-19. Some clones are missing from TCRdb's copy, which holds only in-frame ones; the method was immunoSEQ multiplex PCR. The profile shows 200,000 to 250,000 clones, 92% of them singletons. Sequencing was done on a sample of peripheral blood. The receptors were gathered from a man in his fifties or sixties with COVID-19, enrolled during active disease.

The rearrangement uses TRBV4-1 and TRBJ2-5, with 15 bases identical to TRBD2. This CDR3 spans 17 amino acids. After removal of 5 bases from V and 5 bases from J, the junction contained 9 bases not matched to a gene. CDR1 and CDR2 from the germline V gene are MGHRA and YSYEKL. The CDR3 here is CASSAGTSGGRLETQYF. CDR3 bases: TGCGCCAGCAGCGCCGGGACTAGCGGGGGGCGTTTGGAGACCCAGTACTTC.

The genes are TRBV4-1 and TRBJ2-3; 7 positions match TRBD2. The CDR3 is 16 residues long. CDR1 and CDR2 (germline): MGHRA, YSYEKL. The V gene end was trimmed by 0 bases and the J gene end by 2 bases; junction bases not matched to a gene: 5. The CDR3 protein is CASSQDERGYTDTQYF. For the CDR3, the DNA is TGCGCCAGCAGCCAAGACGAGCGGGGATACACAGATACGCAGTATTTT.

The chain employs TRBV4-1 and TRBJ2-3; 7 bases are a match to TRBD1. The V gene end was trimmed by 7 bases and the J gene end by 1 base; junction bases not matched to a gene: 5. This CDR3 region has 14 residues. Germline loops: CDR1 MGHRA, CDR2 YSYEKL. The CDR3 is CASMGQLGTDTQYF. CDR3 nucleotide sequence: TGCGCCAGCATGGGACAGTTGGGCACAGATACGCAGTATTTT.

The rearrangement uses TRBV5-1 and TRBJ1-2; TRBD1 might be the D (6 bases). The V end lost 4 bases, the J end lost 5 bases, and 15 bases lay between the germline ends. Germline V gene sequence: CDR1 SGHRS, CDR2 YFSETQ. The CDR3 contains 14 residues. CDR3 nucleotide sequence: TGCGCCAGCAGCCCCGAGGGGAGGGGGTATGGCTACACCTTC. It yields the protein CASSPEGRGYGYTF.

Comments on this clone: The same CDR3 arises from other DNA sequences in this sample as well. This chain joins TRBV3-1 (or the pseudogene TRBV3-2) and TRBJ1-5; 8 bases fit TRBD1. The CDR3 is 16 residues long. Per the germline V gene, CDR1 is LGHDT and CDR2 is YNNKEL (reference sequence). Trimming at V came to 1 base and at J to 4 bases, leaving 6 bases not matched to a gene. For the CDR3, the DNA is TGTGCCAGCAGCCAAGCTGGGACAGGAGGAAATCAGCCCCAGCATTTT. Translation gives CASSQAGTGGNQPQHF.

The CDR3 DNA reads as TGTGCCAGCAGTGGAAGCACTGAGCAGTTCTTC. Amino acids: CASSGSTEQFF. This sequence joins TRBV2 and TRBJ2-1; no clear D. The ends were cut back, 4 bases at V and 9 bases at J, with 7 bases in the middle. Per the germline V gene, CDR1 is SNHLY and CDR2 is FYNNEI. The CDR3 extends over 11 amino acids.

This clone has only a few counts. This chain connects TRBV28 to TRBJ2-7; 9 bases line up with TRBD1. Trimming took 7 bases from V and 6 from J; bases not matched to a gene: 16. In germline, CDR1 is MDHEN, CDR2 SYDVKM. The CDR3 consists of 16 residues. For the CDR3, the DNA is TGTGCCAGCAAACGACAGGGGGTAGGGCAAATAGGCGAGCAGTACTTC. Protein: CASKRQGVGQIGEQYF.

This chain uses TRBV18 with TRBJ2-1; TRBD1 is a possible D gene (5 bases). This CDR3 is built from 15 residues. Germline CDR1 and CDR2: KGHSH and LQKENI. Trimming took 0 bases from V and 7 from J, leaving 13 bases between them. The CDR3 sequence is CASSPPITRVNEQFF. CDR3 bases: TGTGCCAGCTCACCACCAATAACCAGGGTTAATGAGCAGTTCTTC.

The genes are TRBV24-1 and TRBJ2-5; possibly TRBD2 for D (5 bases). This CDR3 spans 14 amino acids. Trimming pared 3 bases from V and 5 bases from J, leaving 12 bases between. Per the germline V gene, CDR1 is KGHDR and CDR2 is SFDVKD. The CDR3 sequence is CATSDPGRGETQYF. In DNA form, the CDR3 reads TGTGCCACCAGTGATCCAGGTCGAGGGGAGACCCAGTACTTC.

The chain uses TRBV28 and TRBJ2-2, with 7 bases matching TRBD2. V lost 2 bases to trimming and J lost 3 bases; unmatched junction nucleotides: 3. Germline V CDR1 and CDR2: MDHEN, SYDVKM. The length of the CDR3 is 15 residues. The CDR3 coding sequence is TGTGCCAGCAGTTTAGCGGGGGTTGACACCGGGGAGCTGTTTTTT. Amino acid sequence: CASSLAGVDTGELFF.

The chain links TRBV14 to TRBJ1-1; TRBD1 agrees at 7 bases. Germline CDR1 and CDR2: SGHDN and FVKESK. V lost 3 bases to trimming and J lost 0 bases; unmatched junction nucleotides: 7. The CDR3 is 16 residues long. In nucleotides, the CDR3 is TGTGCCAGCAGCCAGTTATCAGGGGGGCTGAACACTGAAGCTTTCTTT. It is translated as CASSQLSGGLNTEAFF.

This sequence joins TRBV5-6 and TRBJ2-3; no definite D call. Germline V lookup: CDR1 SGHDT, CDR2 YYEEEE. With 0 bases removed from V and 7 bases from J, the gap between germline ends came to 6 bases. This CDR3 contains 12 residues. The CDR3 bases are TGTGCCAGCAGCTTGGACAGAAATACGCAGTATTTT. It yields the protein CASSLDRNTQYF.

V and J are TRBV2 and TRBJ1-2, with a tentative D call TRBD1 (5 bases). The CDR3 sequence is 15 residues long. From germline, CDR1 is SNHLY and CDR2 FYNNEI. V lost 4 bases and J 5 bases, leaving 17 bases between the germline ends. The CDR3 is CASSALGVGGYGYTF. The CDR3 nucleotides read TGTGCCAGCAGTGCTTTAGGGGTCGGGGGGTATGGCTACACCTTC. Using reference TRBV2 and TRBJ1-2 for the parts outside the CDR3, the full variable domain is EPEVTQTPSHQVTQMGQEVILRCVPISNHLYFYWYRQILGQKVEFLVSFYNNEISEKSEIFDDQFSVERPDGSNFTLKIRSTKLEDSAMYFCASSALGVGGYGYTFGSGTRLTVV.

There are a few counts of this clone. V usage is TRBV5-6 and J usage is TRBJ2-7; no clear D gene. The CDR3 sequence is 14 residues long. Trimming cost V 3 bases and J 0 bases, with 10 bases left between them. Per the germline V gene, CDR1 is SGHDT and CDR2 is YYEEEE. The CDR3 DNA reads TGTGCCAGCAGCTCGGCAGGAACCTCCTACGAGCAGTACTTC. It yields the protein CASSSAGTSYEQYF.

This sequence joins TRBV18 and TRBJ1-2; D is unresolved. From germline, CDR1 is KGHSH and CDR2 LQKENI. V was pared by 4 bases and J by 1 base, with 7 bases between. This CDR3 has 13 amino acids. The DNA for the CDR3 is TGTGCCAGCTCACTGGGGAGTAACTATGGCTACACCTTC. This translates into CASSLGSNYGYTF. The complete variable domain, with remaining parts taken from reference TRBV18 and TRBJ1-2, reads NAGVMQNPRHLVRRRGQEARLRCSPMKGHSHVYWYRQLPEEGLKFMVYLQKENIIDESGMPKERFSAEFPKEGPSILRIQQVVRGDSAAYFCASSLGSNYGYTFGSGTRLTVV.

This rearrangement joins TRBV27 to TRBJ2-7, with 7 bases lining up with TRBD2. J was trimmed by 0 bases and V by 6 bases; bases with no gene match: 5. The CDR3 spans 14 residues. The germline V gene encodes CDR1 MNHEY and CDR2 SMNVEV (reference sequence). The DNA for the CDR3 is TGTGCCAGCAGGCCGGGACTAAGCTCCTACGAGCAGTACTTC. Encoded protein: CASRPGLSSYEQYF.

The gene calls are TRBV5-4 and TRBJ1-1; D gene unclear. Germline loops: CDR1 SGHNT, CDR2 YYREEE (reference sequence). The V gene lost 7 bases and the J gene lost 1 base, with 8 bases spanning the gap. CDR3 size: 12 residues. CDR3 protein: CASGSGNTEAFF. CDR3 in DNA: TGTGCCAGCGGGTCAGGGAACACTGAAGCTTTCTTT.

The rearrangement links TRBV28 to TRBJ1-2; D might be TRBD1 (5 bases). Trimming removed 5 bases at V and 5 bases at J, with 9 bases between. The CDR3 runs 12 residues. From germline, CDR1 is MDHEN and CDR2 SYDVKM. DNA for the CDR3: TGTGCCAGCAGTCCGAGACAGTATGGCTACACCTTC. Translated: CASSPRQYGYTF.

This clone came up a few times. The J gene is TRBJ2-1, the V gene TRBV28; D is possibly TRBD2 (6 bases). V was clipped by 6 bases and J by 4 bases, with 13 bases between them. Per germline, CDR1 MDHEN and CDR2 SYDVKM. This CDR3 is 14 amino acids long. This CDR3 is CASRRSGVYNEQFF. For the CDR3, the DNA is TGTGCCAGCAGGAGGTCGGGGGTTTACAATGAGCAGTTCTTC.